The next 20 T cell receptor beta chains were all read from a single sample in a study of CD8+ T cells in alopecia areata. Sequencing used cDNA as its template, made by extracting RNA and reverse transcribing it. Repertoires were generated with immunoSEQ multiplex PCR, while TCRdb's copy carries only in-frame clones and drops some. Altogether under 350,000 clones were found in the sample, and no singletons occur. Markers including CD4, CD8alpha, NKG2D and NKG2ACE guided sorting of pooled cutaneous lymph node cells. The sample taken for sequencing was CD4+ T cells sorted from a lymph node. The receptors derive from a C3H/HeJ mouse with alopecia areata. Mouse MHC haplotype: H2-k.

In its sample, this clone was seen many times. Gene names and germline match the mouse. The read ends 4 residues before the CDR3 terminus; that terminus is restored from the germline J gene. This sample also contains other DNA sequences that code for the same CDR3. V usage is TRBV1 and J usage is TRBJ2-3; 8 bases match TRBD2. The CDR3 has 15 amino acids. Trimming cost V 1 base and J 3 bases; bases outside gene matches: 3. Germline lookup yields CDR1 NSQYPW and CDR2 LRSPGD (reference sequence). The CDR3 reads CTCSAAGGRAETLYF. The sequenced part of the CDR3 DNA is TGCACCTGCAGTGCAGCGGGGGGGCGCGCAGAA. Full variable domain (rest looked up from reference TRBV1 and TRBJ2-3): VTLLEQNPRWRLVPRGQAVNLRCILKNSQYPWMSWYQQDLQKQLQWLFTLRSPGDKEVKSLPGADYLATRVTDTELRLQVANMSQGRTLYCTCSAAGGRAETLYFGSGTRLTVL.

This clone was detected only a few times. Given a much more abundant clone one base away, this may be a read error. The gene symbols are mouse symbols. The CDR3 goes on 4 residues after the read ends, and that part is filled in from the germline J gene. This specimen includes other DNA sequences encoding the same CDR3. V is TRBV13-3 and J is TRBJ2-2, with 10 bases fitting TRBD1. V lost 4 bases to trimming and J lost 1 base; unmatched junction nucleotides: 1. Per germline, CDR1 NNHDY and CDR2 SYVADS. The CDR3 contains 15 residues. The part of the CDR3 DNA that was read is TGTGCCAGCAGTCGGGACAGGGGAAACACCGGG. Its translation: CASSRDRGNTG. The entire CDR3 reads CASSRDRGNTGQLYF.

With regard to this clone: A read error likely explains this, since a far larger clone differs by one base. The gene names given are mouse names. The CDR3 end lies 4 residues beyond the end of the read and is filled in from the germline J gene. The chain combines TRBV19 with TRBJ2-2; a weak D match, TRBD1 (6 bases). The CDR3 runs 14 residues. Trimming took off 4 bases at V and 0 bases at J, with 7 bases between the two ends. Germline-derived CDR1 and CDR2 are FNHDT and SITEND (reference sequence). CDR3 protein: CASSWTANTGQLYF. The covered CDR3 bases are TGTGCCAGCAGTTGGACAGCAAACACCGGG. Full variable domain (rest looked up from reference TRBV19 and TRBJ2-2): GGIITQTPKFLIGQEGQKLTLKCQQNFNHDTMYWYRQDSGKGLRLIYYSITENDLQKGDLSEGYDASREKKSSFSLTVTSAQKNEMAVFLCASSWTANTGQLYFGEGSKLTVL.

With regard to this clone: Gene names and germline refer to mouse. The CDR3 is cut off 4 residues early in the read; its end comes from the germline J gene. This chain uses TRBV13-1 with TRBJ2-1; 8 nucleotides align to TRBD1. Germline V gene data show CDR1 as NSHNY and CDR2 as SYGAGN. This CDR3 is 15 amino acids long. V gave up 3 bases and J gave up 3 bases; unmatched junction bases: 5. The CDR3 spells CASSAQGAFYAEQFF. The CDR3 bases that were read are TGTGCCAGCAGTGCCCAGGGGGCCTTCTATGCT.

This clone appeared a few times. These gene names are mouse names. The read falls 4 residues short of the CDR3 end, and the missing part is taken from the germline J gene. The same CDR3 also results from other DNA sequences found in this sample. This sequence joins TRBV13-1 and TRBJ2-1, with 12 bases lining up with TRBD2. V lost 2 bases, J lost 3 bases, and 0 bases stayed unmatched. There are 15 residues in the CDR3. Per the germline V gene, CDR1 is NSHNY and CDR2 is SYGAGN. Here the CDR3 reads CASSETGGAYAEQFF. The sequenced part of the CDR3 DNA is TGTGCCAGCAGTGAGACTGGGGGGGCCTATGCT.

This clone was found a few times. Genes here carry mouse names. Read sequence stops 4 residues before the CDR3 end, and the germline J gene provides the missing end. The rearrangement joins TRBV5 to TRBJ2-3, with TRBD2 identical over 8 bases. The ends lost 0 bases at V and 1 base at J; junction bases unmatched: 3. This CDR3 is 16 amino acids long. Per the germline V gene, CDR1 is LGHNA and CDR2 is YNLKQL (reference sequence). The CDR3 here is CASSQDWGLGAETLYF. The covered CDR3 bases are TGTGCCAGCAGCCAAGATTGGGGACTGGGTGCAGAA.

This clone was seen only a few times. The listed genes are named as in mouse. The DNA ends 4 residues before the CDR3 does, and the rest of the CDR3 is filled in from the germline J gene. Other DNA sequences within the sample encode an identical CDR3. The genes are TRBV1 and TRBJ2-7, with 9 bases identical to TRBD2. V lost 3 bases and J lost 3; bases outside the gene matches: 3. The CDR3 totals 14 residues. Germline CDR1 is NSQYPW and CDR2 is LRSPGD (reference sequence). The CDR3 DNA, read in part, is TGCACCTGCAGTGCCCCGACTGGGGGCTAT. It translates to CTCSAPTGGY. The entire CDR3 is CTCSAPTGGYEQYF.

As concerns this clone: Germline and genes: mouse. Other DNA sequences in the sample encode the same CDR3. CDR3 amino acids: CASSPGGNTGQLYF. Incomplete CDR3 DNA: TGTGCCAGCAGTCCTGGGGGGAACACCGGG. This sequence joins TRBV14 and TRBJ2-2; TRBD2 matches 8 bases. The read ends 4 residues shy of where the CDR3 ends; the end is completed using the germline J gene. There are 14 residues in the CDR3. CDR1 is SGHDT and CDR2 is FRDEAV in the germline V gene. The V and J ends lost 4 bases and 2 bases, in that order; junction bases with no gene match: 1.

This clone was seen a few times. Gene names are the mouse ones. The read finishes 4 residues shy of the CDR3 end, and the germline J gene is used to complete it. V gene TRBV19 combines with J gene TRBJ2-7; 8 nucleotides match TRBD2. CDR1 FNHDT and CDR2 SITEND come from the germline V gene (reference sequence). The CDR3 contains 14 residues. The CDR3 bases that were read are TGTGCCAGCAGTATACGGGGGGGCCCTTAT. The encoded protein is CASSIRGGPY. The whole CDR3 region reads CASSIRGGPYEQYF.

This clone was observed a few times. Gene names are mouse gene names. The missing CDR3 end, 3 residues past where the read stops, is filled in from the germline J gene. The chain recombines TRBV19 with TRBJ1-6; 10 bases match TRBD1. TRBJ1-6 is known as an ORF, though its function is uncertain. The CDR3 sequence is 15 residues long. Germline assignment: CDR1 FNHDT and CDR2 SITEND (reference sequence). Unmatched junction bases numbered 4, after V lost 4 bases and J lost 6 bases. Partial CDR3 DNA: TGTGCCAGCAGTCCCCGACAGGGGGCTAATTCGCCC. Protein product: CASSPRQGANSP. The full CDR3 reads CASSPRQGANSPLYF.

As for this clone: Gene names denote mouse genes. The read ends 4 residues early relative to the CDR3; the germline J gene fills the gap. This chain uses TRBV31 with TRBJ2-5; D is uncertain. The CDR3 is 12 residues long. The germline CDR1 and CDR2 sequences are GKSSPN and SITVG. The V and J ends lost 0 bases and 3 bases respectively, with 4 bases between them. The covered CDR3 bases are TGTGCCTGGAGTCTTCCTCAAGAC. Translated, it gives CAWSLPQD. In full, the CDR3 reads CAWSLPQDTQYF. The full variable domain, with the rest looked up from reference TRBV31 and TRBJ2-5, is AQTIHQWPVAEIKAVGSPLSLGCTIKGKSSPNLYWYWQATGGTLQQLFYSITVGQVESVVQLNLSASRPKDDQFILSTEKLLLSHSGFYLCAWSLPQDTQYFGPGTRLLVL.

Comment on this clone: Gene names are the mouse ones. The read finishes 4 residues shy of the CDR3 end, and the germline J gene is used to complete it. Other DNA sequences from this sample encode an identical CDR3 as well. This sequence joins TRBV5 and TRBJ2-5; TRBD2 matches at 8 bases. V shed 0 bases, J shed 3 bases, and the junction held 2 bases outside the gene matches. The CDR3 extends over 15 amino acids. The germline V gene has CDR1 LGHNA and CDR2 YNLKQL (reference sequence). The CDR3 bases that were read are TGTGCCAGCAGCCAAGACTGGGGGGTTCAAGAC. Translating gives CASSQDWGVQD. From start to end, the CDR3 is CASSQDWGVQDTQYF.

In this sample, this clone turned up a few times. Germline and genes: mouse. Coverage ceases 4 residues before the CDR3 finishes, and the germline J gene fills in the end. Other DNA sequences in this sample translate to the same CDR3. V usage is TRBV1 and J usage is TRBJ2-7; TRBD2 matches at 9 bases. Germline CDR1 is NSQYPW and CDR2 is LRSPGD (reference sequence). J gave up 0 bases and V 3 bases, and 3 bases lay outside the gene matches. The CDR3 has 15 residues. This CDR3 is CTCSAWGGSSYEQYF. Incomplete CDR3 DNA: TGCACCTGCAGTGCCTGGGGGGGTAGCTCCTAT.

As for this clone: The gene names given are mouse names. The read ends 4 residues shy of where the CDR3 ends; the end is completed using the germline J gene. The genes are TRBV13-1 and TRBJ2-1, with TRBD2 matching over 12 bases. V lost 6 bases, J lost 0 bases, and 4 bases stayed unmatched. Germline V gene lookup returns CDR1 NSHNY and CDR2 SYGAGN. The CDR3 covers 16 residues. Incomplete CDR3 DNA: TGTGCCAGCAATGGACTGGGGGGGAATAACTATGCT. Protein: CASNGLGGNNYA. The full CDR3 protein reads CASNGLGGNNYAEQFF.

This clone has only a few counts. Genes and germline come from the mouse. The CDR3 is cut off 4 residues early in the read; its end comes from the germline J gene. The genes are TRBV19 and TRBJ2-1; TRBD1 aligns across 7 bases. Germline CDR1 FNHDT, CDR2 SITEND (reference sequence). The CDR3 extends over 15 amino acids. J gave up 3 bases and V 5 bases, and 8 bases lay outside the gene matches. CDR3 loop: CASRILRDSYAEQFF. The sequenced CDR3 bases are TGTGCCAGCAGGATCCTCAGGGACAGCTATGCT.

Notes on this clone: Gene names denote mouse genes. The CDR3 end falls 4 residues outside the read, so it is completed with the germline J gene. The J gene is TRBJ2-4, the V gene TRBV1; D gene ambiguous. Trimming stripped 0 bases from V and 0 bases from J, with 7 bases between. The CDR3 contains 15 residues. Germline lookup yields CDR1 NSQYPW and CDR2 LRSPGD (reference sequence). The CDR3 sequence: CTCSADFWSQNTLYF. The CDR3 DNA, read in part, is TGCACCTGCAGTGCAGATTTCTGGAGTCAAAAC.

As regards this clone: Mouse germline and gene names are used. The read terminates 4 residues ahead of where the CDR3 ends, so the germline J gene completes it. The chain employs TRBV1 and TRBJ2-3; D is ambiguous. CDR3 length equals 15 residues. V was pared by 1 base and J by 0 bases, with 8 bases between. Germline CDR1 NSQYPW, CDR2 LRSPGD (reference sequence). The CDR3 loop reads CTCSAAQNSAETLYF. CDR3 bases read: TGCACCTGCAGTGCAGCGCAGAATAGTGCAGAA.

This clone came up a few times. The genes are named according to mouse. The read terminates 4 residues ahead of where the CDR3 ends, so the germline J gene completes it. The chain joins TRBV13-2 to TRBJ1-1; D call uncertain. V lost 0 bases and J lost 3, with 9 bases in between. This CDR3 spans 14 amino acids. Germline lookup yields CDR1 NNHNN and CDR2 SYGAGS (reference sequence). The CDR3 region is CASGDVGMDTEVFF. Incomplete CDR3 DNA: TGTGCCAGCGGTGATGTGGGGATGGACACA.

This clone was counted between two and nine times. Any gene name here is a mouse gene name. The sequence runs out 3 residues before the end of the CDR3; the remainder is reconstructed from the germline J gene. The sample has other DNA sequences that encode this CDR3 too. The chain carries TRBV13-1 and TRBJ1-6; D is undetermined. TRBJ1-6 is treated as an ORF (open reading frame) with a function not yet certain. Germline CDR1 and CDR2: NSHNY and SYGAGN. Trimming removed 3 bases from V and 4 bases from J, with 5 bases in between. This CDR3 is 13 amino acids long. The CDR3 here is CASSGTYNSPLYF. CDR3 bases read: TGTGCCAGCAGTGGGACTTATAATTCGCCC.

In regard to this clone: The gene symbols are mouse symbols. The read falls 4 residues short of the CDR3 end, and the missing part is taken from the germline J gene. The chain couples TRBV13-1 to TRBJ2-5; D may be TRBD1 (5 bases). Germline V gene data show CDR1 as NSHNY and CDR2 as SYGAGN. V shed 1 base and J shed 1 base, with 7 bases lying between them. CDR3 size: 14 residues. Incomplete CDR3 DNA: TGTGCCAGCAGTGATCGCAGGGACCAAGAC. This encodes CASSDRRDQD. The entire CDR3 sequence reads CASSDRRDQDTQYF.